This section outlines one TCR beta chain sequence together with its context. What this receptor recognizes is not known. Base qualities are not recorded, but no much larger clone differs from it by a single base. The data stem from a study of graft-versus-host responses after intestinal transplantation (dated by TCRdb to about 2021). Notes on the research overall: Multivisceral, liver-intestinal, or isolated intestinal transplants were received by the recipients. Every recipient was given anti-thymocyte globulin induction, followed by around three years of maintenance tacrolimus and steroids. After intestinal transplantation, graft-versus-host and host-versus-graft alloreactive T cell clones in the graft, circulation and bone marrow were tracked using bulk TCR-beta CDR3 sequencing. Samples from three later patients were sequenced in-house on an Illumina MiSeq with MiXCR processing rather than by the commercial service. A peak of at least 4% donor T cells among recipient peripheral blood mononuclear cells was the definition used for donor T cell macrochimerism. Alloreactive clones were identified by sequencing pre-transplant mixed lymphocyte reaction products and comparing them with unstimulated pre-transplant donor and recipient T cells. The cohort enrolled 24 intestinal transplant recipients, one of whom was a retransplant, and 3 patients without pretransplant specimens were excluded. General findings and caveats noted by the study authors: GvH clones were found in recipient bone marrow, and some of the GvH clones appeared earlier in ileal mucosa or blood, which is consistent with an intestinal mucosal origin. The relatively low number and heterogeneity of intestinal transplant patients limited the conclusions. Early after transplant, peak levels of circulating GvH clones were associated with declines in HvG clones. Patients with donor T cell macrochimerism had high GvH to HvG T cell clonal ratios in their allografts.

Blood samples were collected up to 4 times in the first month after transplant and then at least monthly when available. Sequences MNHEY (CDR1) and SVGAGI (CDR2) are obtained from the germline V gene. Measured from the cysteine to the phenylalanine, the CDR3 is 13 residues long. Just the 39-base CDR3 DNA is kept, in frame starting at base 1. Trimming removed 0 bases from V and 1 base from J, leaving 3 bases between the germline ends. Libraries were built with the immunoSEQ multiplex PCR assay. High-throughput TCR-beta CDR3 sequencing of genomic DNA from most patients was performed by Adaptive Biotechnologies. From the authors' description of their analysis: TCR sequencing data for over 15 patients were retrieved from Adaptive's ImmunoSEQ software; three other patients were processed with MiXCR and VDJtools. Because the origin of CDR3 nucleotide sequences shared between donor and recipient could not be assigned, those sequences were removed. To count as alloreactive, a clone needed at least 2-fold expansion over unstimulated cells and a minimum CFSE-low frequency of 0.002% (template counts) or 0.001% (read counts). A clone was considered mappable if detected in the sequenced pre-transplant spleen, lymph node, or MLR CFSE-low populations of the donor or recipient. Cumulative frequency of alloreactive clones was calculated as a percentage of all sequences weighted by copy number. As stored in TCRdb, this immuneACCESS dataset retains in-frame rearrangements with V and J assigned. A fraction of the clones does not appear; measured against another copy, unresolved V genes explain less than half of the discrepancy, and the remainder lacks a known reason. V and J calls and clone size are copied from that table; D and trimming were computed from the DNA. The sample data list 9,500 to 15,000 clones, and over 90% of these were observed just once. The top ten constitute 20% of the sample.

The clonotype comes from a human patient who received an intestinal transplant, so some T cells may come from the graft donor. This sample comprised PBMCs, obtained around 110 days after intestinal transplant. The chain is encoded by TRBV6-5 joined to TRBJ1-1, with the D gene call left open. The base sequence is TGTGCCAGCAGTTACTCGAGGAACACTGAAGCTTTCTTT. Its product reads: CASSYSRNTEAFF.